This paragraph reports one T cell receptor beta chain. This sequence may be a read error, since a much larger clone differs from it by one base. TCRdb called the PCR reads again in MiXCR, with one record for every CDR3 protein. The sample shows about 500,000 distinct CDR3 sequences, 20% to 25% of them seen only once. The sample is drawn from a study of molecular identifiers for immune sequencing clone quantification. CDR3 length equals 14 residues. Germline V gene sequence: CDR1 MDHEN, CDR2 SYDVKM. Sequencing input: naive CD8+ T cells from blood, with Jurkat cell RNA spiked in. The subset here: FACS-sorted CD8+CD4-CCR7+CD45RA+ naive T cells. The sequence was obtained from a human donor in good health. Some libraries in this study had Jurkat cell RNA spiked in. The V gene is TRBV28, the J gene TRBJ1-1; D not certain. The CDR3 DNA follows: TGTGCCAGCAGTTTAGAGTACGGGAACACTGGAGCTTTCTTT. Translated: CASSLEYGNTGAFF.